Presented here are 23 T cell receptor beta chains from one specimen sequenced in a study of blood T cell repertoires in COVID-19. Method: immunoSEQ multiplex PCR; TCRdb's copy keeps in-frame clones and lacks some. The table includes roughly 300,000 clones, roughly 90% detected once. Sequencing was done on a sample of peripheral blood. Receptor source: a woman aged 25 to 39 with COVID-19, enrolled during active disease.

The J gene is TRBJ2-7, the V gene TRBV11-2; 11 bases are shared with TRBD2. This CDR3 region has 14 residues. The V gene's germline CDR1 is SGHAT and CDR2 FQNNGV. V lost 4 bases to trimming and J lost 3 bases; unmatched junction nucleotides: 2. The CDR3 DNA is TGTGCCAGCAGCTCTACTAGCGGGGGCTACGAGCAGTACTTC. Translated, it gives CASSSTSGGYEQYF.

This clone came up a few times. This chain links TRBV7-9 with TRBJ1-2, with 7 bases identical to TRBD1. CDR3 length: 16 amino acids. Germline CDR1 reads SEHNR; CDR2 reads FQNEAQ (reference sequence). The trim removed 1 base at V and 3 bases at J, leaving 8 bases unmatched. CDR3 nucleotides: TGTGCCAGCAGCTTAGGGGTGGGCAGGGGGGACTATGGCTACACCTTC. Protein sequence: CASSLGVGRGDYGYTF. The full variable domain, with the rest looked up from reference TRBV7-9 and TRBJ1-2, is DTGVSQNPRHKITKRGQNVTFRCDPISEHNRLYWYRQTLGQGPEFLTYFQNEAQLEKSRLLSDRFSAERPKGSFSTLEIQRTEQGDSAMYLCASSLGVGRGDYGYTFGSGTRLTVV.

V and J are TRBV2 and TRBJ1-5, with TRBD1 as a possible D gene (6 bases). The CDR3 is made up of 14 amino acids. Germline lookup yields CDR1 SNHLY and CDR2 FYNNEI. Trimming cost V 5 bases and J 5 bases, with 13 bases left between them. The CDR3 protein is CASSSQGLDQPQHF. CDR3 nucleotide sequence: TGTGCCAGCAGTTCACAGGGTTTAGATCAGCCCCAGCATTTT.

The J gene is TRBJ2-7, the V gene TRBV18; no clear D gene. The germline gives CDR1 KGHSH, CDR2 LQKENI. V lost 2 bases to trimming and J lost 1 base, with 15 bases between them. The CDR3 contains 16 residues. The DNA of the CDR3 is TGTGCCAGCTCACCAAGCCACGGTCCCGCATCCTACGAGCAGTACTTC. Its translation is CASSPSHGPASYEQYF.

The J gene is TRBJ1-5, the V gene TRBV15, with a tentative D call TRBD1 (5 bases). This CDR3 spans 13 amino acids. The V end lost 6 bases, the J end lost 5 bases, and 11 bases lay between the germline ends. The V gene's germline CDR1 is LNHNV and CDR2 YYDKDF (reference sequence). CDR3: CATSKGPDQPQHF. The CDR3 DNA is TGTGCCACCAGTAAGGGGCCTGATCAGCCCCAGCATTTT.

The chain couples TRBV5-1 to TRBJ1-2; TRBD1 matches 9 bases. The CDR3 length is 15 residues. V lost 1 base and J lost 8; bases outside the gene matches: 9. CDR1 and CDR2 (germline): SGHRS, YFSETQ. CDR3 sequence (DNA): TGCGCCAGCAGCTTGTCGGGACAGGGCAGTCCAGGCTACACCTTC. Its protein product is CASSLSGQGSPGYTF.

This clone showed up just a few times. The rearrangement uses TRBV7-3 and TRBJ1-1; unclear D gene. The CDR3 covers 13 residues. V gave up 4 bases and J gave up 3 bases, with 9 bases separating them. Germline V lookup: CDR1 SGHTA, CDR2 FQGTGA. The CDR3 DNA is TGTGCCAGCAGCTCGAACAGATACACTGAAGCTTTCTTT. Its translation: CASSSNRYTEAFF.

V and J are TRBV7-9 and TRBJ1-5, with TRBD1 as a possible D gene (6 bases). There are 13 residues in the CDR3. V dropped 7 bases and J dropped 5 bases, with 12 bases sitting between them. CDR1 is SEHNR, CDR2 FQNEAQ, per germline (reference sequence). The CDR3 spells CASIPGGHQPQHF. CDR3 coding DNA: TGTGCCAGCATCCCGGGGGGGCATCAGCCCCAGCATTTT.

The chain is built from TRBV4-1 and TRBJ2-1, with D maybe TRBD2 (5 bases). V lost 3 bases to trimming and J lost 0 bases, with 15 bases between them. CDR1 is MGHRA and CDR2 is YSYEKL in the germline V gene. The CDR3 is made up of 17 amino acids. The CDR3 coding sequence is TGCGCCAGCAGCCACCTAAGGGCAGGAGGCTCCTACAATGAGCAGTTCTTC. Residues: CASSHLRAGGSYNEQFF.

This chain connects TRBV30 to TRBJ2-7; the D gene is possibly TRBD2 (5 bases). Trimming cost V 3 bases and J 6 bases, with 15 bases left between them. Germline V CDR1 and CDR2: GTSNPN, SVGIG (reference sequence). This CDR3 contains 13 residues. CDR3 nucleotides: TGTGCCTGGAGGGGAGACTCATTGTCCGAGCAGTACTTC. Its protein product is CAWRGDSLSEQYF.

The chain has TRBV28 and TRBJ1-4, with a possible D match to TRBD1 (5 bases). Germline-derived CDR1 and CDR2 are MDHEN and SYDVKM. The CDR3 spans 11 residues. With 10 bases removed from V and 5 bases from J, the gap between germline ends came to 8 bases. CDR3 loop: CAIQGNEKLFF. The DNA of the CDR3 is TGTGCCATTCAGGGAAATGAAAAACTGTTTTTT.

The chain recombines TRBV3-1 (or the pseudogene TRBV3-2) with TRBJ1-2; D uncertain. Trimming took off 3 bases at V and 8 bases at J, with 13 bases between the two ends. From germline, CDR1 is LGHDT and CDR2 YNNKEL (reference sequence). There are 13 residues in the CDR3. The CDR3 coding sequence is TGTGCCAGCAGCCACGCCCAAGGCGGGGGCTACACCTTC. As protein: CASSHAQGGGYTF.

The CDR3 DNA reads TGCAGCGCCAGGACAGGGACGTATAATTCACCCCTCCACTTT. Its translation: CSARTGTYNSPLHF. The chain carries TRBV29-1 and TRBJ1-6; 8 bases are a match to TRBD1. The CDR3 has 14 amino acids. Germline V lookup: CDR1 SQVTM, CDR2 ANQGSEA. J lost 4 bases, V lost 7 bases, and 6 bases had no gene match.

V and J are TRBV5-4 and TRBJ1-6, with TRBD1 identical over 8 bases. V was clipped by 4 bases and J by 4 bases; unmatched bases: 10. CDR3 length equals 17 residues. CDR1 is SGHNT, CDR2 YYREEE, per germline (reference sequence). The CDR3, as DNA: TGTGCCAGCAGCCACCCCAGGGGACAGGCATATAATTCACCCCTCCACTTT. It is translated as CASSHPRGQAYNSPLHF.

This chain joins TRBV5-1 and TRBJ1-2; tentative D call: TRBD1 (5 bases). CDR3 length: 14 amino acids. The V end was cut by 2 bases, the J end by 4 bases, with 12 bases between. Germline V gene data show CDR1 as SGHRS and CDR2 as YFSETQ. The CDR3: CASSLRGTPYGYTF. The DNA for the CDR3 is TGCGCCAGCAGCTTAAGGGGTACTCCCTATGGCTACACCTTC.

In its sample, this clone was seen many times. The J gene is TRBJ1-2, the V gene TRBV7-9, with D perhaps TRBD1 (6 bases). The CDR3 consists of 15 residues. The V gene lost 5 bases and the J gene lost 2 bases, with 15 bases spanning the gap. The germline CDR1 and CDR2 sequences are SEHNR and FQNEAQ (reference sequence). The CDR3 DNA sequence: TGTGCCAGCAGCACTAGAGTTGGACAGAACTATGGCTACACCTTC. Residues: CASSTRVGQNYGYTF.

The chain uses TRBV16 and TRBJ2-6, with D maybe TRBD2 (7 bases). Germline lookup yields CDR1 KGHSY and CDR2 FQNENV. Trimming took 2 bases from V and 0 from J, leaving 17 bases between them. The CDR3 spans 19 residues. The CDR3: CASSQIMPGGPSGANVLTF. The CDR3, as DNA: TGTGCCAGCAGCCAAATCATGCCCGGGGGGCCCTCTGGGGCCAACGTCCTGACTTTC.

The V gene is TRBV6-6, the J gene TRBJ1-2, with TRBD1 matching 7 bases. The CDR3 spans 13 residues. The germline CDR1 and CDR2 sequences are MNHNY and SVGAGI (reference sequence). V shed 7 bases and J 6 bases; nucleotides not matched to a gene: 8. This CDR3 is CASTLTGLDGYTF. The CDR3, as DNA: TGTGCCAGCACCTTGACAGGGCTTGATGGCTACACCTTC.

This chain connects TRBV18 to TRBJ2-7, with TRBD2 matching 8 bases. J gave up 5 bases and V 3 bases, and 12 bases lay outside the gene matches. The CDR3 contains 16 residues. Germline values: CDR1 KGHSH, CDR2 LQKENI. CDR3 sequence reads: CASSPFEAGGADEQYF. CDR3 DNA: TGTGCCAGCTCACCGTTCGAGGCGGGAGGTGCGGACGAGCAGTACTTC.

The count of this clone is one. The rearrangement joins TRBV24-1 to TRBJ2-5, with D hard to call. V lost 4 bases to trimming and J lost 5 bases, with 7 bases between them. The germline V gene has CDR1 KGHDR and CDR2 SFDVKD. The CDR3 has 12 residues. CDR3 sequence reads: CATSEYSETQYF. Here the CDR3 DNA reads TGTGCCACCAGTGAATATTCGGAGACCCAGTACTTC.

The chain's CDR3 is CASSSGQSSTNEKLFF. CDR3 nucleotide sequence: TGTGCCAGCAGCTCGGGACAGTCTTCAACTAATGAAAAACTGTTTTTT. The chain employs TRBV5-4 and TRBJ1-4; 7 bases are shared with TRBD1. Germline lookup yields CDR1 SGHNT and CDR2 YYREEE (reference sequence). V was clipped by 3 bases and J by 0 bases; unmatched bases: 5. This CDR3 has 16 amino acids.

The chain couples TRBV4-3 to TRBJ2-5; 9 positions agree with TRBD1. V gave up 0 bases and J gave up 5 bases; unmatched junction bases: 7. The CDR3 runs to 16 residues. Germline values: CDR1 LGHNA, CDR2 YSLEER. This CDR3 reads CASSQDHGQGWETQYF. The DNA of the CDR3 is TGCGCCAGCAGCCAAGATCACGGACAGGGGTGGGAGACCCAGTACTTC.

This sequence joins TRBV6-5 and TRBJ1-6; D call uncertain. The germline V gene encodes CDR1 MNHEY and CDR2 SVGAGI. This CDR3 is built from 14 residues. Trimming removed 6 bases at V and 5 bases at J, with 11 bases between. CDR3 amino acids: CASREGLNNSPLHF. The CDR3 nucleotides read TGTGCCAGCAGAGAGGGCCTTAATAATTCACCCCTCCACTTT.